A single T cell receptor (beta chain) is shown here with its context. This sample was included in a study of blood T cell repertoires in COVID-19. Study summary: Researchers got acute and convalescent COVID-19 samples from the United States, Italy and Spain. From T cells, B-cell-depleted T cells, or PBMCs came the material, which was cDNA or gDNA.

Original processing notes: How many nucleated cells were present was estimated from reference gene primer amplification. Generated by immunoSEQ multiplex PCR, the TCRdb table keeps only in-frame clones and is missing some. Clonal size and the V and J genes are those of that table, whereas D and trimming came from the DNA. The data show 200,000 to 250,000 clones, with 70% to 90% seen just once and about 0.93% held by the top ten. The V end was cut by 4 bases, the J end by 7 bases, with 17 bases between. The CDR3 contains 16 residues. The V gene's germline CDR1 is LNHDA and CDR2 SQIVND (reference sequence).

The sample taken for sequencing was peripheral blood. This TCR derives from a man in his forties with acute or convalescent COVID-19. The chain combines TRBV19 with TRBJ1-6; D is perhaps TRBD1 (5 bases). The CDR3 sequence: CASSRRQYTQNSPLHF. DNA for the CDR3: TGTGCCAGTAGTAGGCGACAGTACACCCAAAATTCACCCCTCCACTTT.